The clone carrying this T cell receptor beta chain was counted between two and nine times. What it recognizes is unknown. The junction had 7 bases not matched to a gene; V was cut back by 5 bases and J by 5 bases. The CDR3 totals 14 residues. The germline CDR1 and CDR2 sequences are MDHEN and SYDVKM. This sample is part of a study of identical twins. Study-wide findings and caveats: There was an excess of low generation probability in the out-of-frame alpha sequences that twins shared. Whereas memory repertoires showed no such difference, abundant cord blood beta clonotypes carried fewer insertions.

Each CDR3 protein gets one entry after TCRdb re-called the 5' RACE reads with MiXCR. The profile shows 690,000 or so distinct CDR3 sequences, approximately 9% of them singletons. These data were also filed under a second study, of yellow fever vaccine responses in identical twins.

This chain uses TRBV28 with TRBJ2-7; 9 nucleotides align to TRBD1. Sequencing was performed on PBMCs. This TCR derives from a woman aged 18 to 35 in good health. The CDR3 sequence is CASSPGTGWDEQYF. CDR3 DNA sequence: TGTGCCAGCAGTCCCGGGACAGGGTGGGACGAGCAGTACTTC. Supplemented by reference TRBV28 and TRBJ2-7, the full variable domain reads DVKVTQSSRYLVKRTGEKVFLECVQDMDHENMFWYRQDPGLGLRLIYFSYDVKMKEKGDIPEGYSVSREKKERFSLILESASTNQTSMYLCASSPGTGWDEQYFGPGTRLTVT.